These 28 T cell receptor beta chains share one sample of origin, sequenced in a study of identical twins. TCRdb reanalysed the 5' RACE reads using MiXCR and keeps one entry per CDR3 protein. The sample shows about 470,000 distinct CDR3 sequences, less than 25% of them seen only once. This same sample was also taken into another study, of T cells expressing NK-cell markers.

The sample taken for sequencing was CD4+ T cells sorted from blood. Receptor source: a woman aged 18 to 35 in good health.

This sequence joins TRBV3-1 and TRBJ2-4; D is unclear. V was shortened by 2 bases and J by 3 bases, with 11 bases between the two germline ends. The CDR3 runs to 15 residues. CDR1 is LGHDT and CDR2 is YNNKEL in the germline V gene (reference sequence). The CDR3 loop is CASSQLITYKNIQYF. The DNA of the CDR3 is TGTGCCAGCAGCCAATTGATTACTTACAAAAACATTCAGTACTTC.

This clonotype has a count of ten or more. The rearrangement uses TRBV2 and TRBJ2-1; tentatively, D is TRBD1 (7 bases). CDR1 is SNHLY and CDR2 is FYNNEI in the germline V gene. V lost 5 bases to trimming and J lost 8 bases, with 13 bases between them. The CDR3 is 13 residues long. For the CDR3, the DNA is TGTGCCAGCAGTCTGGAGGGGGCGTATGAGCAGTTCTTC. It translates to CASSLEGAYEQFF.

The CDR3: CASSTTPFGQIDADTQYF. DNA of the CDR3: TGTGCCAGCTCAACCACCCCTTTCGGACAGATCGACGCAGATACGCAGTATTTT. The chain carries TRBV18 and TRBJ2-3, with D possibly TRBD1 on 6 matching bases. V dropped 5 bases and J dropped 4 bases, with 25 bases sitting between them. The CDR3 extends over 18 amino acids. CDR1 KGHSH and CDR2 LQKENI come from the germline V gene.

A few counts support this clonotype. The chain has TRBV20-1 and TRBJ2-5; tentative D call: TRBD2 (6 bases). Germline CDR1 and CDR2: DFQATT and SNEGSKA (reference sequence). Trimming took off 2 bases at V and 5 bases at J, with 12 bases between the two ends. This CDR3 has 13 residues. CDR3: CSARISGGETQYF. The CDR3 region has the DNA TGCAGTGCTAGAATCAGTGGGGGGGAGACCCAGTACTTC.

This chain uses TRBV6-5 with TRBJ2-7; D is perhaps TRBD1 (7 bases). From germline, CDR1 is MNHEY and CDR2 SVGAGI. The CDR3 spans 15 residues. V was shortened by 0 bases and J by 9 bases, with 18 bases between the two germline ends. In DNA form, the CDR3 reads TGTGCCAGCAGTTACTCCCGGGACAGTCGGGAGAGGCAGTACTTC. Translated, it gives CASSYSRDSRERQYF.

CDR3 amino acids: CASSSGQGDEELYGYTF. CDR3 nucleotide sequence: TGTGCCAGCAGCTCCGGACAGGGGGACGAAGAGCTCTATGGCTACACCTTC. V usage is TRBV7-9 and J usage is TRBJ1-2; 10 bases line up with TRBD1. This CDR3 has 17 amino acids. CDR1 is SEHNR and CDR2 is FQNEAQ in the germline V gene (reference sequence). V lost 4 bases to trimming and J lost 4 bases; unmatched junction nucleotides: 12.

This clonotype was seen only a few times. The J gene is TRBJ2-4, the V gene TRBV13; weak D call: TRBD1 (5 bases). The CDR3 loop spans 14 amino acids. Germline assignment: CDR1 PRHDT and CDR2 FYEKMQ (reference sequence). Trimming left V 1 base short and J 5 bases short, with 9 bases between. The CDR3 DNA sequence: TGTGCCAGCAGCTTAGTAGGGGCTCAAAACATTCAGTACTTC. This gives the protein CASSLVGAQNIQYF.

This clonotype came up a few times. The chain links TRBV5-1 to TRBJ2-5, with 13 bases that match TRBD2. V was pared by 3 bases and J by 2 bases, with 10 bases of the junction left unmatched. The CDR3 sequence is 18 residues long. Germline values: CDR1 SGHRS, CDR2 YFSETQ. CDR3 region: CASSSRLAGGVLQETQYF. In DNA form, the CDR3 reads TGCGCCAGCAGCTCTCGACTAGCGGGGGGAGTTTTACAAGAGACCCAGTACTTC.

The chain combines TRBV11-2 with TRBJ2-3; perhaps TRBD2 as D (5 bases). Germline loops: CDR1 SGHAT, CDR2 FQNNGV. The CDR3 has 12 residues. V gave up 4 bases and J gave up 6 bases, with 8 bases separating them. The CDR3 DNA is TGTGCCAGCAGCTCCGGGGTGGATACGCAGTATTTT. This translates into CASSSGVDTQYF. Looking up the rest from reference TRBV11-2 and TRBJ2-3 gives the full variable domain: EAGVAQSPRYKIIEKRQSVAFWCNPISGHATLYWYQQILGQGPKLLIQFQNNGVVDDSQLPKDRFSAERLKGVDSTLKIQPAKLEDSAVYLCASSSGVDTQYFGPGTRLTVL.

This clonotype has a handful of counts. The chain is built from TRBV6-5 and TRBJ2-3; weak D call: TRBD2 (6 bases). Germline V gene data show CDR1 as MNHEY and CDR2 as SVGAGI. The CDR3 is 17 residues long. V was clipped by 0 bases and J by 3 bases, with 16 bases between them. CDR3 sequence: CASSYSSPGSGTDTQYF. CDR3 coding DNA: TGTGCCAGCAGTTACTCGAGTCCCGGGAGTGGGACAGATACGCAGTATTTT.

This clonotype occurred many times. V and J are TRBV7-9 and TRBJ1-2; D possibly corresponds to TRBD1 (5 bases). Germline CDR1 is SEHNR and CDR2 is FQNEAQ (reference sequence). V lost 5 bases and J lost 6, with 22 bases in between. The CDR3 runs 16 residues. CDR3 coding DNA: TGTGCCAGCAGCCGTCGTGAGGGGCCAAAAGATCATGGCTACACCTTC. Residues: CASSRREGPKDHGYTF. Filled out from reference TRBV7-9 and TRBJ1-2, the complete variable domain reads DTGVSQNPRHKITKRGQNVTFRCDPISEHNRLYWYRQTLGQGPEFLTYFQNEAQLEKSRLLSDRFSAERPKGSFSTLEIQRTEQGDSAMYLCASSRREGPKDHGYTFGSGTRLTVV.

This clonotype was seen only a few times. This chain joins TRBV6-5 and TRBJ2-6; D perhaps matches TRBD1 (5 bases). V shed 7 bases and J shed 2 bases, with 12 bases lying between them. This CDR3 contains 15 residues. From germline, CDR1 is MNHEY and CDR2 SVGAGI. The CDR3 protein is CASNNWGTGANVLTF. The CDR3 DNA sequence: TGTGCCAGCAATAACTGGGGCACTGGGGCCAACGTCCTGACTTTC.

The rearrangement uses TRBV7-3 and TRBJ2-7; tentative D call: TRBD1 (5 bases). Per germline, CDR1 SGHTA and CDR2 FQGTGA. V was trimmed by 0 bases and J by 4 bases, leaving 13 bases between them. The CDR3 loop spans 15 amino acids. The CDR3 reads CASSLTGKDSYEQYF. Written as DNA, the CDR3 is TGTGCCAGCAGCTTAACGGGCAAAGACAGTTACGAGCAGTACTTC.

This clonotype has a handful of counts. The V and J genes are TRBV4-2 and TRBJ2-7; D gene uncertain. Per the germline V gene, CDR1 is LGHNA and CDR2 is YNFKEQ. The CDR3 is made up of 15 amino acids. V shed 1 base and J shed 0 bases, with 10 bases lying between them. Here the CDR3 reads CASSQGAEISYEQYF. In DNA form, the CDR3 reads TGTGCCAGCAGCCAAGGGGCAGAAATCTCCTACGAGCAGTACTTC.

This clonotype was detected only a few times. The CDR3 bases are TGTGCCAGCAGCTTAGATCCTACGAACACTGAAGCTTTCTTT. This sequence encodes CASSLDPTNTEAFF. This chain connects TRBV11-2 to TRBJ1-1, with D hard to call. Trimming took off 0 bases at V and 1 base at J, with 6 bases between the two ends. This CDR3 has 14 amino acids. CDR1 and CDR2 from the germline V gene are SGHAT and FQNNGV.

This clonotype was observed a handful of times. This CDR3 is CASSPDRVLTEAFF. In DNA, the CDR3 is TGTGCCAGCAGCCCTGACAGGGTTTTAACTGAAGCTTTCTTT. The V call is TRBV12-3 or TRBV12-4, the J call TRBJ1-1, with TRBD1 matching 7 bases. V lost 6 bases and J lost 5; bases outside the gene matches: 9. CDR3 length: 14 amino acids.

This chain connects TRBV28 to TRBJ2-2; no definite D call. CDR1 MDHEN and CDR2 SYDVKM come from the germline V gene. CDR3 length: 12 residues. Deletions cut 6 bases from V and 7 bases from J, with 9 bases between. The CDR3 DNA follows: TGTGCCAGCAGCCGAGAGTACGGGGAGCTGTTTTTT. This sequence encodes CASSREYGELFF.

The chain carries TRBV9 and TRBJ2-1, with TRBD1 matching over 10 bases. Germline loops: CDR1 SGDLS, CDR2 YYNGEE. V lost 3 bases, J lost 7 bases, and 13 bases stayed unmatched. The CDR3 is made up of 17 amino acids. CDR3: CASSAPRRDRGQNEQFF. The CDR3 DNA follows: TGTGCCAGCAGCGCCCCGAGAAGAGACAGGGGGCAAAATGAGCAGTTCTTC.

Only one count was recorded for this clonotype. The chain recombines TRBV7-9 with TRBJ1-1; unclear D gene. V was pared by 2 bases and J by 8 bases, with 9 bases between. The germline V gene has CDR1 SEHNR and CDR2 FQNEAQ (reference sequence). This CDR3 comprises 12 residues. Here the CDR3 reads CASSLWGGEAFF. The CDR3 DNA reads TGTGCCAGCAGCTTATGGGGTGGCGAAGCTTTCTTT.

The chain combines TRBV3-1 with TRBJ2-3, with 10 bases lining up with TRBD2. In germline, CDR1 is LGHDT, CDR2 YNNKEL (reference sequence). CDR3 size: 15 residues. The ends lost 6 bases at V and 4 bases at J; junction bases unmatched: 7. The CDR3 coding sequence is TGTGCCAGCAGTCGAACTAGCGGGGACGCAGATACGCAGTATTTT. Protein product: CASSRTSGDADTQYF.

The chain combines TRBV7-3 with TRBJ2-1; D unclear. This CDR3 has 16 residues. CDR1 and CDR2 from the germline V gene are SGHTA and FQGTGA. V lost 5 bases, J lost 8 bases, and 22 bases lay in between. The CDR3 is CASSQRPAVLKHEQFF. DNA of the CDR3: TGTGCCAGCAGCCAAAGGCCGGCGGTATTGAAGCATGAGCAGTTCTTC. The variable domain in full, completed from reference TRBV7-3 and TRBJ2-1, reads GAGVSQTPSNKVTEKGKYVELRCDPISGHTALYWYRQSLGQGPEFLIYFQGTGAADDSGLPNDRFFAVRPEGSVSTLKIQRTERGDSAVYLCASSQRPAVLKHEQFFGPGTRLTVL.

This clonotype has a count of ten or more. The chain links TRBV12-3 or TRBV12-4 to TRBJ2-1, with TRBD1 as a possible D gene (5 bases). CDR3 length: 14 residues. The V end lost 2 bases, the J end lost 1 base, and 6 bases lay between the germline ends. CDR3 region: CASSLTGSYNEQFF. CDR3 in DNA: TGTGCCAGCAGTTTAACAGGATCCTACAATGAGCAGTTCTTC.

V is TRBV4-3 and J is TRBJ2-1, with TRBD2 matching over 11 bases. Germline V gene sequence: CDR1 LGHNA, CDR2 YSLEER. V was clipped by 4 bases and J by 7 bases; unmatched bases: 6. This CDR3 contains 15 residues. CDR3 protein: CASSRASGRSNEQFF. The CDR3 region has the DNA TGCGCCAGCAGCCGGGCTAGCGGGAGGTCAAATGAGCAGTTCTTC.

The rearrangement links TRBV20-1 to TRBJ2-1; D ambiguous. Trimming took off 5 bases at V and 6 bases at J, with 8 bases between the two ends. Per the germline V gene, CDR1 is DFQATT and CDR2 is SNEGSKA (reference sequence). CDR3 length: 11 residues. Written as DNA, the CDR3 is TGCAGTGCTTTCCGCGTCAATGAGCAGTTCTTC. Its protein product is CSAFRVNEQFF.

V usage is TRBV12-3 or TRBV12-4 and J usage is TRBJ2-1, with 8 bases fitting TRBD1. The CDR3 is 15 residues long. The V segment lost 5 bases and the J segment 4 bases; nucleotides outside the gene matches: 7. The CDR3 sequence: CASSRRQGLYNEQFF. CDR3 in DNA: TGTGCCAGCAGTCGACGACAGGGGTTGTACAATGAGCAGTTCTTC.

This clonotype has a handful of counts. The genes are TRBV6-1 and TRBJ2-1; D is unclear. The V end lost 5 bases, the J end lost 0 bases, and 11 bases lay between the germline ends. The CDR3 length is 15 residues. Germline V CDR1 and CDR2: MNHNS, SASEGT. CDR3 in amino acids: CASSIMQSSYNEQFF. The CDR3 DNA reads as TGTGCCAGCAGTATCATGCAGAGCTCCTACAATGAGCAGTTCTTC.

Here the CDR3 reads CASSGDGQTLHF. Here the CDR3 DNA reads TGTGCCAGCAGTGGCGACGGGCAAACCCTCCACTTT. V gene TRBV6-1 combines with J gene TRBJ1-6; D gene uncertain. This CDR3 has 12 amino acids. CDR1 and CDR2 (germline): MNHNS, SASEGT. V was pared by 4 bases and J by 14 bases, with 12 bases between.

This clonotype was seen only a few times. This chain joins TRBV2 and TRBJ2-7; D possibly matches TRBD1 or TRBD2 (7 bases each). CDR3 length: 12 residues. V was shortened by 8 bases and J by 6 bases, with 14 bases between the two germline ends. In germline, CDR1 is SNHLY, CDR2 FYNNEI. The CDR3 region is CASERDSSEQYF. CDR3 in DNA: TGTGCCAGCGAGCGGGACAGTTCCGAGCAGTACTTC. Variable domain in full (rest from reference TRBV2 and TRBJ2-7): EPEVTQTPSHQVTQMGQEVILRCVPISNHLYFYWYRQILGQKVEFLVSFYNNEISEKSEIFDDQFSVERPDGSNFTLKIRSTKLEDSAMYFCASERDSSEQYFGPGTRLTVT.